What follows is one T cell receptor (beta chain) and its context. The data were produced by immunoSEQ multiplex PCR, yet TCRdb's version contains in-frame clones alone and is incomplete. The sample lists approximately 290,000 clones, approximately 92% occurring once. These data belong to a study of blood T cell repertoires in COVID-19. Study summary: Sample material is recorded as cDNA or gDNA derived from T cells, B-cell-depleted T cells, or PBMCs.

The CDR3 contains 14 residues. Germline values: CDR1 SGHRS, CDR2 YFSETQ. V was cut by 6 bases and J by 4 bases, with 11 bases left in between. Specimen: PBMCs or T cells enriched from blood (not recorded which). The genes are TRBV5-1 and TRBJ2-6; tentative D call: TRBD2 (6 bases). This receptor was identified in a young woman who had recovered from COVID-19. The CDR3 coding sequence is TGCGCCAGCAAACGGGAGTCCGGGGCCAACGTCCTGACTTTC. Protein sequence: CASKRESGANVLTF.